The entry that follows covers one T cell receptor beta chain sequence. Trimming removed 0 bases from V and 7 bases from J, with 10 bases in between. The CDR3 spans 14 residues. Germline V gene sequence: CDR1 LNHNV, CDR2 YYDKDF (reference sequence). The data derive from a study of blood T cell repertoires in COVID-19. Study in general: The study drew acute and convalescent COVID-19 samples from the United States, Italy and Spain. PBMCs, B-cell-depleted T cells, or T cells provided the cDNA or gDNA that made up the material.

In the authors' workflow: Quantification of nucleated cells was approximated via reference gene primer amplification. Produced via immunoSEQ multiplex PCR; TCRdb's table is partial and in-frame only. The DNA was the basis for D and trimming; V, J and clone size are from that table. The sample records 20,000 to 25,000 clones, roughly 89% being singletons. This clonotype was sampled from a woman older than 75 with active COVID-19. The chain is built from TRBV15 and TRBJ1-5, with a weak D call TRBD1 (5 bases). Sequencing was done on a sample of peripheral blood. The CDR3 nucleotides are TGTGCCACCAGCAGAGAAGGGGTTTGGCAGCCCCAGCATTTT. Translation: CATSREGVWQPQHF.